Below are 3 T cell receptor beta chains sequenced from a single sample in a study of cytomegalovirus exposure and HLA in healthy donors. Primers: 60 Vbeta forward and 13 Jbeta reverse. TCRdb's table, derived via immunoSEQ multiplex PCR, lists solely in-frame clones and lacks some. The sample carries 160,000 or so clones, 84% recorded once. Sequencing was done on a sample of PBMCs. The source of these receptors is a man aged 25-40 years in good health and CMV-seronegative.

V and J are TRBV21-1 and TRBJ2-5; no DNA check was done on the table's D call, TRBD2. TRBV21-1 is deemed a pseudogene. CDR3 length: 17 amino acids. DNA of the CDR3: TGTGCCAGCATCCCCTTCGGTGCGAGAGGGTACCAAGAGACCCAGTACTTC. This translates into CASIPFGARGYQETQYF.

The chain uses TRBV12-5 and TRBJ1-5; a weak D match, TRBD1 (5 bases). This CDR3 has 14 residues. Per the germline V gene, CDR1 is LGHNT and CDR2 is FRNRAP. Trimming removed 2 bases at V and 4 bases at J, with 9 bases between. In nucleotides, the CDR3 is TGTGCTAGTGGTTTGTCGGGACTGAATCAGCCCCAGCATTTT. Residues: CASGLSGLNQPQHF.

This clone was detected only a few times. The CDR3 sequence: CASSPGLFTDTQYF. The CDR3 nucleotides are TGCGCCAGCAGCCCGGGACTCTTCACAGATACGCAGTATTTT. The V gene is TRBV5-1, the J gene TRBJ2-3; D is perhaps TRBD2 (6 bases). The CDR3 loop spans 14 amino acids. V dropped 4 bases and J dropped 2 bases, with 11 bases sitting between them. Per germline, CDR1 SGHRS and CDR2 YFSETQ.